This TCR beta chain was recorded in a study of technical replicates of blood from a few donors. Trimming left V 7 bases short and J 7 bases short, with 24 bases between. Germline values: CDR1 SGHRS, CDR2 YFSETQ. This CDR3 has 15 amino acids. The repertoire was sequenced with immunoSEQ multiplex PCR; TCRdb's copy has only in-frame clones and lacks some. The sample has about 75,000 clones, about nine tenths seen once; the top ten hold 0.37%. The sequencing sample was made of T cells isolated from PBMCs. The chain is built from TRBV5-1 and TRBJ2-7; D possibly corresponds to TRBD2 (5 bases). The clonotype was recovered from a human donor in good health. Some clones in this sample may be carry-over from other donors' samples. The CDR3 loop is CASSDPRTALGEQYF. CDR3 sequence (DNA): TGCGCCAGCTCCGATCCGCGGACTGCTCTCGGAGAGCAGTACTTC.